The 2 T cell receptor beta chains below come from one sample, sequenced in a study of T cell responses to AZD1222 COVID-19 vaccine. Clones were read by immunoSEQ multiplex PCR, and TCRdb kept only the in-frame ones, dropping some. Here the sample spans over 100,000 clones, roughly 87% being singletons. Specimen: peripheral blood, collected on day 0 of AZD1222 vaccination. All receptors derive from an adult in good health.

The chain combines TRBV6-2 or TRBV6-3 with TRBJ1-2; 8 positions agree with TRBD1. This CDR3 contains 15 residues. Germline V lookup: CDR1 MNHEY, CDR2 SVGEGT. With V trimmed by 6 bases and J by 0 bases, 6 bases remained unmatched. CDR3 bases: TGTGCCAGCAGCCGTGGACAGGGAGCTAACTATGGCTACACCTTC. Amino acid sequence: CASSRGQGANYGYTF.

For this clone: At one end, the junction sequence differs from germline, possibly due to a read error. This sequence joins TRBV6-2 or TRBV6-3 and TRBJ2-2; tentatively, D is TRBD1 (6 bases). This CDR3 has 16 amino acids. In germline, CDR1 is MNHEY, CDR2 SVGEGT. The CDR3 sequence: CASTYRRGASTGELFF. The CDR3 DNA follows: TGTGCCAGCACTTACCGCAGGGGCGCGAGCACCGGGGAGCTGTTTTTT.